This section outlines one T cell receptor beta chain sequence together with its context. Via MiXCR, TCRdb re-called the 5' RACE reads, giving one row per CDR3 protein. The repertoire consists of around 56,000 distinct CDR3 sequences, with 20% to 30% occurring once and the leading ten covering about 4.5%. This sample stems from a study of neurological immune-mediated disorders. The CDR3 spans 14 residues. Germline V gene data show CDR1 as MNHEY and CDR2 as SVGAGI. Trimming stripped 6 bases from V and 1 base from J, with 12 bases between. Stated time point: technical triplicate 2. The TCR originated in a man in his 60s with HTLV-1-associated myelopathy (HAM/TSP). This chain links TRBV6-5 with TRBJ1-2; D call uncertain. The sequenced sample consisted of PBMCs. CDR3 residues: CASRPPGHNYGYTF. As DNA, the CDR3 is TGTGCCAGCAGACCGCCGGGCCATAACTATGGCTACACCTTC.